The 13 T cell receptor beta chains below were found in one sample sequenced in a study of T cells in Graves' hyperthyroidism and ophthalmopathy. RNA transcripts yielded amplified TCR beta CDR3 regions. TCR CDR3 regions were first amplified by RT-PCR with HTBI primers. TCRdb independently ran MiXCR on the multiplex PCR reads; one entry per CDR3 protein. The sample consists of 400,000 to 500,000 distinct CDR3 sequences, approximately 14% of them appearing once. The sequencing sample was made of blood. The origin of the receptors is a woman under 30 with Graves' hyperthyroidism.

The chain couples TRBV10-1 to TRBJ1-6; no definite D call. This CDR3 spans 14 amino acids. CDR1 WNHNN and CDR2 SYGVQD come from the germline V gene (reference sequence). Trimming stripped 0 bases from V and 10 bases from J, with 10 bases between. CDR3 amino acids: CASSESPGRSPLHF. The DNA of the CDR3 is TGCGCCAGCAGTGAGTCCCCGGGAAGATCACCCCTCCACTTT.

Worth noting for this clonotype: This may come from a read error, since a much larger clone is one base off. V usage is TRBV28 and J usage is TRBJ2-5; D is perhaps TRBD1 or TRBD2 (6 bases each). Germline V gene lookup returns CDR1 MDHEN and CDR2 SYDVKM. This CDR3 spans 14 amino acids. The CDR3 coding sequence is TGTGCCAGCGGTTTAACAGGGAGGCAAGAGACCCAGTACTTC. Amino acid sequence: CASGLTGRQETQYF.

In this sample, this clonotype turned up many times. J is TRBJ2-1 and V is TRBV4-2, with unresolved D. Trimming shortened V by 2 bases and J by 10 bases, and 12 bases separated the two germline ends. Germline V lookup: CDR1 LGHNA, CDR2 YNFKEQ. CDR3 length: 13 amino acids. The CDR3 region is CASSQSARSEQFF. In nucleotides, the CDR3 is TGTGCCAGCAGCCAATCGGCCCGGTCGGAGCAGTTCTTC.

This clonotype has at least ten counts. The J gene is TRBJ1-2, the V gene TRBV10-3, with D unclear. In germline, CDR1 is ENHRY, CDR2 SYGVKD. Trimming stripped 0 bases from V and 0 bases from J, with 11 bases between. The CDR3 is 16 amino acids. The CDR3 loop reads CAISESADRPNYGYTF. Written as DNA, the CDR3 is TGTGCCATCAGTGAGTCGGCCGATCGACCTAACTATGGCTACACCTTC.

Ten or more counts support this clonotype. The gene calls are TRBV4-3 and TRBJ1-5, with a weak D call TRBD1 (6 bases). With 4 bases removed from V and 0 bases from J, the gap between germline ends came to 10 bases. Germline values: CDR1 LGHNA, CDR2 YSLEER. CDR3 length: 15 residues. The CDR3 sequence is CASSPNRDSNQPQHF. DNA for the CDR3: TGCGCCAGCAGCCCCAACAGGGATAGCAATCAGCCCCAGCATTTT.

This clonotype was counted at least ten times. The V call is TRBV4-1, the J call TRBJ2-1; D unclear. Looked up from germline, CDR1 is MGHRA and CDR2 is YSYEKL. V lost 0 bases to trimming and J lost 9 bases, with 9 bases between them. This CDR3 is built from 13 residues. The CDR3 reads CASSQDRALEQFF. The CDR3 DNA follows: TGCGCCAGCAGCCAAGACCGGGCCCTTGAGCAGTTCTTC.

This clonotype was recorded many times. The V and J genes are TRBV11-2 and TRBJ1-3; perhaps TRBD1 as D (6 bases). Germline CDR1 reads SGHAT; CDR2 reads FQNNGV. The length of the CDR3 is 17 residues. Deletions cut 5 bases from V and 0 bases from J, with 17 bases between. The CDR3 protein is CASSLGQTSTSGNTIYF. The CDR3 DNA is TGTGCCAGCAGCCTAGGACAGACCTCGACCTCTGGAAACACCATATATTTT.

This clonotype occurred a few times. This chain links TRBV28 with TRBJ1-6; D not resolved. V was clipped by 7 bases and J by 7 bases, with 11 bases between them. The length of the CDR3 is 13 residues. In germline, CDR1 is MDHEN, CDR2 SYDVKM. In nucleotides, the CDR3 is TGTGCCAGCACAGCACAGTTAAATTCACCCCTCCACTTT. The encoded protein is CASTAQLNSPLHF. The variable domain in full, completed from reference TRBV28 and TRBJ1-6, reads DVKVTQSSRYLVKRTGEKVFLECVQDMDHENMFWYRQDPGLGLRLIYFSYDVKMKEKGDIPEGYSVSREKKERFSLILESASTNQTSMYLCASTAQLNSPLHFGNGTRLTVT.

V gene TRBV15 combines with J gene TRBJ1-2; D gene unclear. This CDR3 contains 14 residues. Trimming removed 1 base at V and 7 bases at J, with 13 bases between. The germline V gene has CDR1 LNHNV and CDR2 YYDKDF (reference sequence). CDR3 bases: TGTGCCACCAGCAGAGTCGGCCGGGCGGGTGGCTACACCTTC. It specifies CATSRVGRAGGYTF.

This chain uses TRBV6-1 with TRBJ1-5, with D possibly matching TRBD1 (6 bases). Per germline, CDR1 MNHNS and CDR2 SASEGT. Trimming took off 3 bases at V and 6 bases at J, with 18 bases between the two ends. The CDR3 has 16 residues. CDR3 nucleotides: TGTGCCAGCAGTGAGAACAAGTTTACAGGGTTTCAGCCCCAGCATTTT. Protein: CASSENKFTGFQPQHF.

This clonotype was seen at least ten times. This chain links TRBV20-1 with TRBJ2-3; unclear D gene. Trimming shortened V by 0 bases and J by 0 bases, and 16 bases separated the two germline ends. The germline gives CDR1 DFQATT, CDR2 SNEGSKA (reference sequence). There are 17 residues in the CDR3. In DNA form, the CDR3 reads TGCAGTGCTAGAGATCTGACCCGATTGGGGAGCACAGATACGCAGTATTTT. Its protein product is CSARDLTRLGSTDTQYF.

The table lists this clonotype with many counts. The chain couples TRBV28 to TRBJ2-7; D gene uncertain. The CDR3 contains 14 residues. CDR1 MDHEN and CDR2 SYDVKM come from the germline V gene. V was pared by 4 bases and J by 4 bases, with 14 bases between. The CDR3 DNA follows: TGTGCCAGCAGTTCGCCCCTTTTTTGGTACGAGCAGTACTTC. It specifies CASSSPLFWYEQYF.

A few counts support this clonotype. Relative to the germline gene, one junction end is altered; a read error may explain this. V usage is TRBV7-2 and J usage is TRBJ2-7; TRBD1 matches 10 bases. The V gene's germline CDR1 is SGHTA and CDR2 FQGNSA. The CDR3 runs to 15 residues. In DNA form, the CDR3 reads TGTGCCGGCAGCTTAGGGGGGACAGGGGCTAGGGAGCAGTACTTC. Its protein is CAGSLGGTGAREQYF.